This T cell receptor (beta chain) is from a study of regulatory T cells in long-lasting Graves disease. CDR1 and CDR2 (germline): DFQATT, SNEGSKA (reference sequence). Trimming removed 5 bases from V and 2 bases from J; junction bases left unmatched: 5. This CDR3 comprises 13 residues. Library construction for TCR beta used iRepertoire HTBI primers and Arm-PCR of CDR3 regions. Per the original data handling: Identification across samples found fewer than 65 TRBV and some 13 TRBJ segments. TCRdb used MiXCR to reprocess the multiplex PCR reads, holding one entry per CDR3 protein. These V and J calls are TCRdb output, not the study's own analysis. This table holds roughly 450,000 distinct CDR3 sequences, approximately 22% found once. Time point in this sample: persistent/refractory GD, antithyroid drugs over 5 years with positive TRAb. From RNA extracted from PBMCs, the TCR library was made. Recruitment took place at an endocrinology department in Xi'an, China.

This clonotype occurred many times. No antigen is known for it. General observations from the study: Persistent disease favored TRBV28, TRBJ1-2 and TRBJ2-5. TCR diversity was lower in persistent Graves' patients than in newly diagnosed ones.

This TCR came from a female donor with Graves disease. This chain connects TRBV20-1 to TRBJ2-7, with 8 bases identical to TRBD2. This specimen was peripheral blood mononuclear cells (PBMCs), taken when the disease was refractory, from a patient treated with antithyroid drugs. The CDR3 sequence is CSAYSGEAYEQYF. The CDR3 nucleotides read TGCAGTGCTTATAGCGGGGAGGCCTACGAGCAGTACTTC.